The 14 T cell receptor beta chains below come from one sample, sequenced in a study of blood T cells in healthy people across ages. Alongside a J-beta primer mix, a sample-barcoded 5' primer served in a second PCR lasting roughly 6 to 11 cycles. One entry per CDR3 protein results from TCRdb running MiXCR on the 5' RACE reads. The sample consists of over 700,000 distinct CDR3 sequences, 20% to 25% of them appearing once. The same data also went into a second study, on T cells of mothers and their children.

Input material: blood. The receptors here all came from a boy younger than 18 in good health.

The chain combines TRBV24-1 with TRBJ2-5, with 9 positions matching TRBD2. The J call may be wrong; the DNA end is better matched by TRBJ2-1. Per the germline V gene, CDR1 is KGHDR and CDR2 is SFDVKD. The CDR3 is 14 residues long. CDR3 residues: CATSLAGAFNEQFF. The CDR3 DNA follows: TGTGCCACCAGCTTAGCGGGAGCATTCAATGAGCAGTTCTTC.

The chain links TRBV28 to TRBJ2-5, with a weak D call TRBD1 (5 bases). Germline CDR1 is MDHEN and CDR2 is SYDVKM. CDR3 length: 15 residues. With 5 bases removed from V and 3 bases from J, the gap between germline ends came to 16 bases. The CDR3 DNA sequence: TGTGCCAGCAGTCCGATCGACAGCGAGGAAGAGACCCAGTACTTC. Translated: CASSPIDSEEETQYF. The whole variable domain, remainder taken from reference TRBV28 and TRBJ2-5, is DVKVTQSSRYLVKRTGEKVFLECVQDMDHENMFWYRQDPGLGLRLIYFSYDVKMKEKGDIPEGYSVSREKKERFSLILESASTNQTSMYLCASSPIDSEEETQYFGPGTRLLVL.

The rearrangement links TRBV29-1 to TRBJ2-1; 7 bases match TRBD1. Germline trimming cut 7 bases from V and 3 bases from J; bases unmatched to any gene: 6. The CDR3 has 13 amino acids. In germline, CDR1 is SQVTM, CDR2 ANQGSEA. Here the CDR3 reads CSADRADYNEQFF. The CDR3 nucleotides read TGCAGCGCCGACAGGGCTGACTACAATGAGCAGTTCTTC.

The chain has TRBV20-1 and TRBJ1-2; a possible D gene is TRBD1 (5 bases). V was trimmed by 6 bases and J by 7 bases, leaving 18 bases between them. Per the germline V gene, CDR1 is DFQATT and CDR2 is SNEGSKA (reference sequence). The CDR3 runs 13 residues. Written as DNA, the CDR3 is TGCAGTGCGCGACGGGCCCAGGGCGGTGGCTACACCTTC. Translated, it gives CSARRAQGGGYTF.

The chain joins TRBV3-1 to TRBJ2-4, with D possibly TRBD1 on 6 matching bases. Germline values: CDR1 LGHDT, CDR2 YNNKEL (reference sequence). The germline V and J ends were trimmed by 2 bases and 10 bases, with 12 bases remaining between them. The CDR3 has 13 residues. CDR3 bases: TGTGCCAGCAGCCAAAGTCGACAGGCAATTCAGTACTTC. Its protein product is CASSQSRQAIQYF.

This clonotype occurred a few times. The V and J genes are TRBV7-2 and TRBJ2-1; D is uncertain. V was cut by 2 bases and J by 9 bases, with 11 bases left in between. This CDR3 region has 13 residues. In germline, CDR1 is SGHTA, CDR2 FQGNSA. The CDR3 DNA sequence: TGTGCCAGCAGCTTAATGGTAGCCGGTGAGCAGTTCTTC. The encoded protein is CASSLMVAGEQFF. Full variable domain (remainder filled in from reference TRBV7-2 and TRBJ2-1): GAGVSQSPSNKVTEKGKDVELRCDPISGHTALYWYRQSLGQGLEFLIYFQGNSAPDKSGLPSDRFSAERTGGSVSTLTIQRTQQEDSAVYLCASSLMVAGEQFFGPGTRLTVL.

V and J are TRBV29-1 and TRBJ1-1; TRBD1 matches 9 bases. V lost 1 base to trimming and J lost 6 bases; unmatched junction nucleotides: 0. Germline values: CDR1 SQVTM, CDR2 ANQGSEA. CDR3 size: 12 residues. CDR3 DNA: TGCAGCGTTGAAGGGGACAGGGCTGAAGCTTTCTTT. The encoded protein is CSVEGDRAEAFF. Supplemented by reference TRBV29-1 and TRBJ1-1, the full variable domain reads SAVISQKPSRDICQRGTSLTIQCQVDSQVTMMFWYRQQPGQSLTLIATANQGSEATYESGFVIDKFPISRPNLTFSTLTVSNMSPEDSSIYLCSVEGDRAEAFFGQGTRLTVV.

For the CDR3, the DNA is TGCGCCAGCAGACCCCAACTAGCGGGGCCCCAAGAGACCCAGTACTTC. The encoded protein is CASRPQLAGPQETQYF. The rearrangement links TRBV5-1 to TRBJ2-5, with 10 bases lining up with TRBD2. CDR3 length: 16 amino acids. Germline CDR1 is SGHRS and CDR2 is YFSETQ. Trimming removed 5 bases from V and 1 base from J; junction bases left unmatched: 8. The variable domain in full, completed from reference TRBV5-1 and TRBJ2-5, reads KAGVTQTPRYLIKTRGQQVTLSCSPISGHRSVSWYQQTPGQGLQFLFEYFSETQRNKGNFPGRFSGRQFSNSRSEMNVSTLELGDSALYLCASRPQLAGPQETQYFGPGTRLLVL.

V is TRBV20-1 and J is TRBJ1-4, with no clear D. The CDR3 runs to 14 residues. Between the trimmed V and J ends, which lost 4 bases and 6 bases, there was a span of 15 bases. The germline gives CDR1 DFQATT, CDR2 SNEGSKA (reference sequence). The CDR3 coding sequence is TGCAGTGCTAAAGGCCCCCCCCTTTATGAAAAACTGTTTTTT. Amino acids: CSAKGPPLYEKLFF.

This clonotype was observed a few times. The chain uses TRBV29-1 and TRBJ2-4, with D perhaps TRBD1 (6 bases). The germline CDR1 and CDR2 sequences are SQVTM and ANQGSEA. The V gene lost 6 bases and the J gene lost 5 bases, with 11 bases spanning the gap. The CDR3 is made up of 12 amino acids. As DNA, the CDR3 is TGCAGCGTACAGGGCTGGGAAAACATTCAGTACTTC. This encodes CSVQGWENIQYF.

The J gene is TRBJ1-2, the V gene TRBV6-1; a weak D match, TRBD1 (6 bases). V lost 10 bases to trimming and J lost 3 bases, with 12 bases between them. The CDR3 is 12 amino acids. Germline-derived CDR1 and CDR2 are MNHNS and SASEGT. This CDR3 is CATAPGDYGYTF. The CDR3 DNA is TGTGCCACGGCCCCAGGGGACTATGGCTACACCTTC.

This clonotype was counted between two and nine times. This chain uses TRBV6-5 with TRBJ2-3; 11 bases align to TRBD2. The length of the CDR3 is 16 residues. With V trimmed by 5 bases and J by 0 bases, 4 bases remained unmatched. CDR1 is MNHEY and CDR2 is SVGAGI in the germline V gene. CDR3 protein: CASSKTSGVSTDTQYF. In nucleotides, the CDR3 is TGTGCCAGCAGTAAGACTAGCGGGGTTAGCACAGATACGCAGTATTTT.

This clonotype was picked up a small number of times. V usage is TRBV7-3 and J usage is TRBJ2-1, with 10 bases that match TRBD2. The CDR3 extends over 14 amino acids. J lost 8 bases, V lost 2 bases, and 3 bases had no gene match. Per the germline V gene, CDR1 is SGHTA and CDR2 is FQGTGA. This CDR3 is CASSLLAGVDEQFF. Here the CDR3 DNA reads TGTGCCAGCAGCTTACTAGCGGGAGTTGATGAGCAGTTCTTC.

V and J are TRBV6-6 and TRBJ2-7; 10 bases align to TRBD2. This CDR3 is 15 amino acids long. Trimming took 7 bases from V and 3 from J; bases not matched to a gene: 9. Looked up from germline, CDR1 is MNHNY and CDR2 is SVGAGI (reference sequence). The CDR3 sequence: CASTPGLARYYEQYF. DNA of the CDR3: TGTGCCAGCACCCCGGGACTAGCGCGGTACTACGAGCAGTACTTC.